The 31 T cell receptor beta chains listed next were all sequenced from one sample in a study of blood T cell repertoires in COVID-19. Sequencing used immunoSEQ multiplex PCR; TCRdb keeps in-frame clones, though not all of them. Of 220,000 or so clones in the sample, roughly nine tenths were seen once. Sequenced sample: peripheral blood. These receptors were obtained from a woman in her 50s with COVID-19, enrolled during active disease.

CDR3 protein: CAWSVRTLGTEAFF. CDR3 nucleotides: TGTGCCTGGAGTGTTAGAACTCTCGGCACTGAAGCTTTCTTT. This chain links TRBV30 with TRBJ1-1; no reliable D call. The germline V gene encodes CDR1 GTSNPN and CDR2 SVGIG (reference sequence). Trimming cost V 0 bases and J 4 bases, with 12 bases left between them. The CDR3 is 14 amino acids. The whole variable domain, filled in from reference TRBV30 and TRBJ1-1, reads SQTIHQWPATLVQPVGSPLSLECTVEGTSNPNLYWYRQAAGRGLQLLFYSVGIGQISSEVPQNLSASRPQDRQFILSSKKLLLSDSGFYLCAWSVRTLGTEAFFGQGTRLTVV.

There are a few counts of this clone. The chain combines TRBV3-1 (or the pseudogene TRBV3-2) with TRBJ2-7, with 11 bases matching TRBD2. Losses at the gene ends were 4 bases for V and 4 bases for J; bases not matched to a gene: 9. In germline, CDR1 is LGHDT, CDR2 YNNKEL (reference sequence). This CDR3 is built from 16 residues. Written as DNA, the CDR3 is TGTGCCAGCAGCCGAAGTAGCGGGGGGGCGGGTTACGAGCAGTACTTC. The encoded protein is CASSRSSGGAGYEQYF.

The V gene is TRBV12-3 or TRBV12-4, the J gene TRBJ1-2, with D perhaps matching TRBD1 (5 bases). V was cut by 4 bases and J by 7 bases, with 10 bases left in between. The CDR3 consists of 12 residues. CDR3 loop: CASSYGGGGYTF. The CDR3 DNA reads as TGTGCCAGCAGTTACGGGGGTGGTGGCTACACCTTC.

This rearrangement joins TRBV11-2 to TRBJ1-1; D unclear. Trimming left V 5 bases short and J 8 bases short, with 18 bases between. There are 14 residues in the CDR3. CDR1 and CDR2 from the germline V gene are SGHAT and FQNNGV. This CDR3 is CASSPGWRGVEAFF. The CDR3 nucleotides are TGTGCCAGCAGCCCCGGATGGCGGGGAGTGGAAGCTTTCTTT.

CDR3 loop: CASRDNNNQPQHF. Written as DNA, the CDR3 is TGTGCCAGCAGGGACAATAACAATCAGCCCCAGCATTTT. V gene TRBV2 combines with J gene TRBJ1-5; possibly TRBD1 for D (5 bases). Germline lookup yields CDR1 SNHLY and CDR2 FYNNEI. V lost 6 bases to trimming and J lost 3 bases, with 9 bases between them. The CDR3 runs 13 residues.

The gene calls are TRBV12-3 or TRBV12-4 and TRBJ2-1, with a tentative D call TRBD2 (5 bases). The V and J ends lost 6 bases and 5 bases respectively, with 8 bases between them. This CDR3 has 12 amino acids. The CDR3 DNA reads as TGTGCCAGCAGATCGAGGGACAATGAGCAGTTCTTC. It translates to CASRSRDNEQFF.

The chain employs TRBV28 and TRBJ1-5; 9 bases map to TRBD1. CDR1 and CDR2 from the germline V gene are MDHEN and SYDVKM. The V gene end was trimmed by 4 bases and the J gene end by 2 bases; junction bases not matched to a gene: 6. CDR3 length: 16 residues. The CDR3 region is CASSSVDRGGNQPQHF. The CDR3 DNA reads TGTGCCAGCAGTTCCGTGGACAGGGGAGGCAATCAGCCCCAGCATTTT.

The chain combines TRBV28 with TRBJ1-5; D remains ambiguous. Germline assignment: CDR1 MDHEN and CDR2 SYDVKM. Trimming pared 5 bases from V and 1 base from J, leaving 15 bases between. This CDR3 comprises 16 residues. The CDR3 DNA sequence: TGTGCCAGCAGTCCCCCTGCGGGGATGAGCAATCAGCCCCAGCATTTT. Translation: CASSPPAGMSNQPQHF.

This clone was recorded once. The chain recombines TRBV23-1 with TRBJ1-3; 9 nucleotides line up with TRBD1. TRBV23-1 is an open reading frame whose function is uncertain. Germline trimming cut 7 bases from V and 4 bases from J; bases unmatched to any gene: 11. The CDR3 is 16 residues long. CDR3: CASTPPGTGSGNTIYF. In DNA, the CDR3 is TGCGCCAGCACCCCCCCCGGGACAGGGAGCGGAAACACCATATATTTT.

The chain employs TRBV7-8 and TRBJ2-2; 11 nucleotides align to TRBD1. The CDR3 is 17 residues long. Germline loops: CDR1 SGHVS, CDR2 FQNEAQ. The junction had 8 bases not matched to a gene; V was cut back by 3 bases and J by 5 bases. CDR3 in DNA: TGTGCCAGCAGCTTGCCCCCGGGACAGGGGGGGACCGGGGAGCTGTTTTTT. Translating gives CASSLPPGQGGTGELFF.

This chain links TRBV19 with TRBJ2-2; 13 positions agree with TRBD2. The length of the CDR3 is 17 residues. In germline, CDR1 is LNHDA, CDR2 SQIVND (reference sequence). V gave up 5 bases and J gave up 4 bases; unmatched junction bases: 7. The CDR3 is CASSVLAGGPVTGELFF. CDR3 bases: TGTGCCAGTAGTGTACTAGCGGGGGGGCCGGTCACCGGGGAGCTGTTTTTT.

The chain employs TRBV27 and TRBJ1-5; a possible D gene is TRBD1 (6 bases). Germline V lookup: CDR1 MNHEY, CDR2 SMNVEV (reference sequence). The length of the CDR3 is 14 residues. Between the trimmed V and J ends, which lost 3 bases and 3 bases, there was a span of 9 bases. CDR3 amino acids: CASSFQGHNQPQHF. DNA of the CDR3: TGTGCCAGCAGTTTTCAGGGACACAATCAGCCCCAGCATTTT.

The chain recombines TRBV6-4 with TRBJ2-1; TRBD2 aligns across 9 bases. V trimming: 6 bases; J trimming: 0 bases; junction bases outside the gene matches: 9. CDR1 is MRHNA, CDR2 SNTAGT, per germline. This CDR3 region has 17 residues. The CDR3 region is CASRGDSGGHSYNEQFF. In DNA form, the CDR3 reads TGTGCCAGCAGAGGGGACAGCGGGGGGCACTCCTACAATGAGCAGTTCTTC.

This clone was observed once. The chain has TRBV30 and TRBJ2-1; TRBD2 might be the D (5 bases). The CDR3 loop spans 12 amino acids. Trimming stripped 3 bases from V and 5 bases from J, with 8 bases between. The germline V gene has CDR1 GTSNPN and CDR2 SVGIG (reference sequence). DNA for the CDR3: TGTGCCTGGAGAGTGGGAGACAATGAGCAGTTCTTC. Its translation: CAWRVGDNEQFF. The whole variable domain, filled in from reference TRBV30 and TRBJ2-1, reads SQTIHQWPATLVQPVGSPLSLECTVEGTSNPNLYWYRQAAGRGLQLLFYSVGIGQISSEVPQNLSASRPQDRQFILSSKKLLLSDSGFYLCAWRVGDNEQFFGPGTRLTVL.

The chain carries TRBV5-1 and TRBJ1-3, with a tentative D call TRBD1 (6 bases). This CDR3 is 16 amino acids long. V lost 3 bases to trimming and J lost 0 bases, with 13 bases between them. Germline CDR1 reads SGHRS; CDR2 reads YFSETQ. The CDR3 DNA follows: TGCGCCAGCAGCTCCATGACAGGTGGCTCTGGAAACACCATATATTTT. Protein sequence: CASSSMTGGSGNTIYF.

CDR3 sequence reads: CATSDKTGPDYGYTF. The CDR3 nucleotides read TGTGCCACCAGTGACAAGACAGGGCCGGACTATGGCTACACCTTC. The chain joins TRBV24-1 to TRBJ1-2, with TRBD1 matching 7 bases. The junction had 7 bases not matched to a gene; V was cut back by 4 bases and J by 3 bases. CDR3 size: 15 residues. The germline gives CDR1 KGHDR, CDR2 SFDVKD.

The chain is built from TRBV7-3 and TRBJ2-7; 10 bases match TRBD2. From germline, CDR1 is SGHTA and CDR2 FQGTGA. CDR3 length: 15 amino acids. V shed 2 bases and J 6 bases; nucleotides not matched to a gene: 7. The CDR3 DNA reads TGTGCCAGCAGCTTAGACAGCGGGGGGGCTGCCGAGCAGTACTTC. Encoded protein: CASSLDSGGAAEQYF.

This chain uses TRBV6-5 with TRBJ1-2, with a possible D match to TRBD1 (6 bases). Germline values: CDR1 MNHEY, CDR2 SVGAGI. The CDR3 consists of 13 residues. V was shortened by 5 bases and J by 3 bases, with 10 bases between the two germline ends. The CDR3 loop reads CASSQGRDYGYTF. CDR3 bases: TGTGCCAGCAGTCAGGGGAGGGACTATGGCTACACCTTC.

The V gene is TRBV14, the J gene TRBJ2-7, with TRBD1 matching over 7 bases. V lost 1 base to trimming and J lost 5 bases; unmatched junction nucleotides: 11. The CDR3 has 16 amino acids. Per the germline V gene, CDR1 is SGHDN and CDR2 is FVKESK. The CDR3 DNA reads as TGTGCCAGCAGCCAAGGGTTAGGGCAGGGGGTCAACGAGCAGTACGTC. It is translated as CASSQGLGQGVNEQYV.

The rearrangement uses TRBV19 and TRBJ2-1; 8 bases align to TRBD2. Losses at the gene ends were 6 bases for V and 7 bases for J; bases not matched to a gene: 17. CDR3 length equals 17 residues. In germline, CDR1 is LNHDA, CDR2 SQIVND (reference sequence). The CDR3 here is CASSPSSGGGLGNEQFF. The CDR3 nucleotides read TGTGCCAGTAGCCCTTCGTCAGGCGGGGGGCTGGGGAATGAGCAGTTCTTC.

The genes are TRBV19 and TRBJ2-5; 9 bases map to TRBD2. The V gene end was trimmed by 1 base and the J gene end by 1 base; junction bases not matched to a gene: 7. Germline CDR1 and CDR2: LNHDA and SQIVND (reference sequence). This CDR3 has 17 amino acids. As DNA, the CDR3 is TGTGCCAGTAGTATAGGCATCGGACTAGCGTTCCAAGAGACCCAGTACTTC. Its translation is CASSIGIGLAFQETQYF.

This chain links TRBV19 with TRBJ1-6; 7 nucleotides align to TRBD1. CDR1 and CDR2 (germline): LNHDA, SQIVND (reference sequence). The CDR3 is made up of 15 amino acids. The V and J ends lost 5 bases and 9 bases, in that order; junction bases with no gene match: 10. The DNA for the CDR3 is TGTGCCAGTAGTTGGGGGACAGTGGCAATTTCACCCCTCCACTTT. Protein sequence: CASSWGTVAISPLHF.

V and J are TRBV12-5 and TRBJ1-4; D uncertain. The germline V gene has CDR1 LGHNT and CDR2 FRNRAP. With 5 bases removed from V and 7 bases from J, the gap between germline ends came to 17 bases. The CDR3 loop spans 15 amino acids. The CDR3: CASGPPGFSGEKLFF. The CDR3 coding sequence is TGTGCTAGTGGTCCCCCCGGGTTCTCGGGTGAAAAACTGTTTTTT.

About this clone: The sample carries other DNA sequences with the same CDR3. V and J are TRBV5-1 and TRBJ2-1; the match to TRBD2 covers 10 bases. Unmatched junction bases numbered 1, after V lost 1 base and J lost 3 bases. CDR3 length: 15 residues. CDR1 and CDR2 (germline): SGHRS, YFSETQ. The chain's CDR3 is CASSLTSGVYNEQFF. The CDR3 region has the DNA TGCGCCAGCAGCTTGACTAGCGGGGTCTACAATGAGCAGTTCTTC.

The chain couples TRBV28 to TRBJ1-5, with D tentatively TRBD1 (6 bases). The length of the CDR3 is 14 residues. Germline V CDR1 and CDR2: MDHEN, SYDVKM. V was cut by 6 bases and J by 4 bases, with 13 bases left in between. The CDR3 bases are TGTGCCAGCAGACCGGACAGATTTAATCAGCCCCAGCATTTT. Residues: CASRPDRFNQPQHF. The variable domain in full, completed from reference TRBV28 and TRBJ1-5, reads DVKVTQSSRYLVKRTGEKVFLECVQDMDHENMFWYRQDPGLGLRLIYFSYDVKMKEKGDIPEGYSVSREKKERFSLILESASTNQTSMYLCASRPDRFNQPQHFGDGTRLSIL.

This chain connects TRBV29-1 to TRBJ2-3; 8 nucleotides line up with TRBD1. CDR1 is SQVTM, CDR2 ANQGSEA, per germline. J was trimmed by 3 bases and V by 3 bases; bases with no gene match: 5. The CDR3 covers 14 residues. CDR3 nucleotides: TGCAGCGTTGATGCAGGGGGCGGGACAGATACGCAGTATTTT. Translation: CSVDAGGGTDTQYF.

CDR3 in DNA: TGTGCCAGCAGACCCGGGACACTGAACACCGGGGAGCTGTTTTTT. It encodes CASRPGTLNTGELFF. The chain uses TRBV6-5 and TRBJ2-2; perhaps TRBD1 as D (6 bases). The CDR3 totals 15 residues. The germline CDR1 and CDR2 sequences are MNHEY and SVGAGI. Trimming stripped 6 bases from V and 1 base from J, with 12 bases between.

This sequence joins TRBV2 and TRBJ2-7, with a possible D match to TRBD1 (6 bases). Germline V lookup: CDR1 SNHLY, CDR2 FYNNEI. The CDR3 runs 13 residues. V was shortened by 7 bases and J by 3 bases, with 13 bases between the two germline ends. DNA for the CDR3: TGTGCCAGCAAAGAAAGGGGGTACTACGAGCAGTACTTC. Amino acids: CASKERGYYEQYF.

The rearrangement joins TRBV2 to TRBJ1-1, with no clear D. The CDR3 contains 15 residues. Trimming removed 8 bases from V and 4 bases from J, with 20 bases in between. CDR1 SNHLY and CDR2 FYNNEI come from the germline V gene. The CDR3 reads CASCPAGTRGTEAFF. The CDR3 DNA follows: TGTGCCAGCTGTCCGGCGGGAACACGGGGCACTGAAGCTTTCTTT.

The chain uses TRBV27 and TRBJ1-4, with D maybe TRBD1 (6 bases). Looked up from germline, CDR1 is MNHEY and CDR2 is SMNVEV (reference sequence). This CDR3 comprises 15 residues. The germline V and J ends were trimmed by 3 bases and 8 bases, with 16 bases remaining between them. CDR3 in DNA: TGTGCCAGCAGTTTTTCCGGGGGGCGCGGCGAAAAACTGTTTTTT. Amino acids: CASSFSGGRGEKLFF.

The rearrangement joins TRBV21-1 to TRBJ2-7; TRBD1 is the table's D call, not checked against the DNA. TRBV21-1 is recorded as a pseudogene. This CDR3 is built from 17 residues. CDR3 loop: CASMRVNRDSRLYEQYV. Written as DNA, the CDR3 is TGTGCCAGCATGCGCGTCAACAGGGACAGTAGGCTTTACGAGCAGTACGTC.